This T cell receptor beta chain is drawn from a study of cytomegalovirus exposure and HLA in healthy donors (dated by TCRdb to the late 2010s). Background for the entire study: In an earlier analysis of roughly 500 of the donors, around 300 Gb of sequence data and 117 million unique TCR beta sequences from 150 million to 200 million T cells were reported. Approximately 310 gigabases of sequencing data and approximately 85 million unique TCR sequences were included in an early release covering around 650 HLA-typed donors. The genetic ancestry cluster associated with self-reported Caucasian donors included about 81% of the 300 to 400 genotyped donors. The aim of the study was to test whether cataloging public T cell receptors could identify signatures of past pathogen exposure. Using immunosequencing, the study profiled T cell repertoires from around 680 subjects and related those repertoires to cytomegalovirus serostatus. Besides the first cohort of roughly 640 subjects, a separate validation cohort made up of around 120 different subjects was used. The study combined high-throughput TCR immunosequencing, statistical association of individual TCRs with disease status, and machine learning to predict cytomegalovirus infection status. A later analysis re-examined previously published TCR beta repertoires from over 500 donors and added high-resolution HLA genotyping to investigate patterns of TCR occurrence. The later analysis used no new phenotypic data to find candidate immune exposures, relying instead on TCR beta sequences and their occurrence across donors. In an earlier analysis of 587 of the donors, high-throughput TCR beta sequencing was used to judge whether each TCR beta V gene segment behaved as functional or pseudogenic. Donor age, sex, ethnicity and CMV serostatus were compiled alongside the repertoire data. In a later genetic analysis, genome-wide SNP genotypes for about 65% of the roughly 670 donors were used, and that subset was treated as a discovery cohort. All discovery cohort repertoires had been generated on a single sequencing platform. Both class I and class II loci were covered by HLA typing, at four-digit resolution. The number of donors typed differed by locus, with about 629-640 for A, B, C, DRB1 and DQB1, roughly 550 for DQA1, 606 for DPA1, and about 450 for DPB1. Four or five DR-DQ haplotypes were handled as single units for association and clustering because linkage in the cohort was strong. Among about 400 genotyped donors of the cohort, an average of roughly 230,000 unique TCR beta nucleotide sequences was sequenced per donor, of which roughly 18% were non-productive.

Libraries were made using the immunoSEQ multiplex PCR assay. The multiplex PCR relied on a mix of 60 forward primers for TCR Vbeta segments and 13 reverse primers for TCR Jbeta segments. Amplification of the CDR3 region of rearranged TCR beta genes was performed with a multiplex PCR assay on genomic DNA. On the Illumina HiSeq System, the amplified TCR beta libraries were sequenced as 87-base-pair reads. In the source study's methods: A later analysis tallied 80 million to 95 million unique TCR beta chains across the 610 or so repertoires, and some 10 million of those chains were shared by two or more donors. Raw reads were error-corrected and collapsed into unique sequences by a nearest-neighbor algorithm in which closely related sequences were merged to remove PCR and sequencing errors. Alignment of CDR3 sequences to IMGT reference sequences was used to assign V, D and J gene segments. For a sequence to be retained, a match of at least six nucleotides to both a V gene segment and a J gene segment was required. A rearrangement was called productive if the CDR3 had no stop codons and remained in frame with V and J, and every other rearrangement was called non-productive. Following IMGT convention, CDR3 was defined as the stretch from the second conserved V-encoded cysteine to the conserved J-encoded phenylalanine. The earlier analysis of about 640 of the donors excluded any sequence lacking an unambiguous match to a single V gene segment. In an earlier analysis of some 590 of the donors, a V segment was called functional when productive rearrangements were above 56.7%, and segregating when the standard deviation between donors exceeded 5%. A statistical classification framework was built to diagnose cytomegalovirus status from the catalog of TCR beta chain sequences. In a later analysis, TCR nucleotide sequences were compared against IMGT/GENE-DB human TR gene sequences so that V and J genes could be assigned. Using the TCRdist pipeline, a later analysis assigned CDR3 sequences along with most-parsimonious VDJ recombination scenarios. In a later analysis, each TCR beta chain was defined by its CDR3 amino acid sequence together with its V-gene family, and reads lacking a unique V-gene family were excluded. To address suspected cross-contamination and a sequencing artifact, a later analysis removed over 500 highly shared, low-generation-probability nucleotide sequences. In a later analysis, a clonal expansion index for each public chain was calculated from normalized within-repertoire ranks of inferred template counts. In a later analysis, generation probabilities were computed using a VDJ recombination model fitted to out-of-frame rearrangements, and the results were checked against IGoR. Hypergeometric tests were used in a later analysis to score TCR-TCR, TCR-HLA and TCR-CMV co-occurrence, with a repertoire-size bias correction applied to the TCR pairs. In a later analysis, false discovery rates were estimated by permuting HLA or CMV assignments 20 times. In a later analysis, co-occurring TCRs were grouped using DBSCAN, and TCRdist sequence similarity was added for clustering within HLA-allele-positive subsets. For co-occurrence clustering, repertoires with fewer than 30,000 or more than 120,000 public chains were excluded, along with five or six repertoires with anomalous nucleotide sharing. The immuneACCESS repertoire file appears here via TCRdb, limited to in-frame rearrangements. These files lack a portion of the clones; in checked studies, under half of the deficit traces to unresolved V genes, and the cause of the others is not known. Clonal size and the V and J genes are those of that table, whereas D and trimming came from the DNA. For this sample the table gives approximately 97,000 clones, of which roughly four fifths were detected only once. The top ten clones comprise about 4.8% of the sample.

What the authors observed across the whole study: Correlated functional status among segregating V segments might be attributable to linkage disequilibrium, but an unknown experimental factor could not be ruled out. According to a later analysis, TCR association rates differed among HLA loci, with DRB1 alleles showing the most associated TCRs and HLA-C alleles showing the fewest. A later analysis found that HLA-associated TCR beta chains were more clonally expanded and had lower generation probabilities than equally common non-associated chains. When HLA alleles, especially DR and DQ, strongly co-occurred, attributing TCR associations to individual alleles was difficult. The earlier analysis of approximately 590 of the donors excluded 15 to 20 rarely observed V segments, including chromosome 9 orphons, because counts were too low. In vitro tests confirmed that a few of the cytomegalovirus-associated TCR beta chains recognize cytomegalovirus antigens. A later analysis associated about 17,000 TCR beta sequences with specific HLA alleles at a false discovery rate of 0.05. CMV serostatus was the only immune exposure information available for the cohort. The authors suggested that the approach could potentially be extended to other disease states and immunological phenotypes. A cluster of highly shared sequence variants was judged likely to be a technical artifact of the sequencing pipeline. Some IMGT-functional V segments, including TRBV6-2 and TRBV6-3, could not be distinguished by the 87-base-pair reads and were therefore excluded. Because HLA typing was unavailable for some donors at each locus, only the typed subset was used in association tests. An earlier analysis of around 500 of the donors showed that most TCR beta V segments appeared in productive rearrangements either about 87% or about 30% of the time, which broadly matched IMGT annotations. In a later genetic analysis, fewer N-insertions in productive TCRs were reported among donors in an Asian-associated ancestry cluster than the approximately 670-donor mean. A total of fewer than 200 TCR beta chains were listed by the study as associated with cytomegalovirus. Sequencing depth was assumed to be roughly uniform across donors in the presence/absence analyses, though that assumption may not hold. Across donors, most TCR sequences were observed very rarely, whereas some public TCRs were present in many individuals. Only TCR beta chains were sequenced in this cohort, and the absence of alpha or paired-chain data limited detectable features. A further reported finding was that TCR beta sequences accurately predicted the HLA-A and HLA-B alleles for most subjects in the first cohort. Several of the top co-occurrence clusters appeared to be linked to parvovirus B19, influenza, CMV and Epstein-Barr virus, according to a later analysis. The classifier was reported to diagnose cytomegalovirus status with high specificity and sensitivity in both the original and validation cohorts. A later analysis found that most CMV-associated TCR beta chains appeared HLA-restricted, with HLA associations seemingly driven largely by CMV exposure. V-gene and J-gene trimming of TCR beta chains was associated with a missense DCLRE1C variant in a later genetic analysis, and the association was replicated in an independent cohort.

The cohort comprised more than 550 healthy bone marrow donors. At the time of sampling, all cohort members were nominally healthy, though unrecorded immune exposures were likely present. The donor was CMV seropositive and belonged to the group of 270 or so seropositive cohort members. Each donor provided a peripheral blood sample, and peripheral blood mononuclear cells were used for TCR beta sequencing. The Qiagen DNeasy Blood Extraction Kit was used to extract genomic DNA from the blood cell samples. For this clone: The clone's antigen remains unknown. Base qualities are missing; no much larger clone stands one base away.

The CDR3 goes from the cysteine to the phenylalanine over 13 residues. The kept DNA is CDR3 alone, 39 bases in frame from the first base. CDR1 and CDR2 are drawn from the germline V gene (reference sequence): MNHEY, SMNVEV. V is clipped by 5 bases and J by 7 bases, and the sequence between their germline boundaries is 15 bases long. The chain uses TRBV27 and TRBJ2-7, with TRBD1 perhaps the D gene, on 6 matching bases. Sequences were obtained from PBMCs. The TCR comes from a man aged 35-49 years in good health and CMV-seropositive. At the DNA level, the sequence is TGTGCCAGCAGTCCGTGGGGACAACCAGAGCAGTACTTC. It translates as CASSPWGQPEQYF.